What follows is one T cell receptor beta chain and its context. Genomic DNA served as template for TCR beta VDJ and CDR3 profiling. TCRdb independently ran MiXCR on the reads; one entry per CDR3 protein. The sample has more than 100,000 distinct CDR3 sequences; 41% are singletons. This entry belongs to a study of CD8+CD57+ T cells in acquired aplastic anemia. The TCR originated in a human donor in good health, serving as a control. Sequences were obtained from sorted CD4+, CD8+, or CD8+CD57+ T cells (not recorded which) from PBMCs.

The CDR3 loop is CAISDTGPSAEAFF. The CDR3 DNA is TGTGCCATCAGTGACACAGGGCCGAGCGCTGAAGCTTTCTTT. J is TRBJ1-1 and V is TRBV10-3; tentative D call: TRBD1 (6 bases). The CDR3 covers 14 residues. The V and J ends lost 3 bases and 6 bases respectively, with 14 bases between them. Germline V gene sequence: CDR1 ENHRY, CDR2 SYGVKD.